This is a list of T cell receptor beta chains from one sample in a study of CD8 T cells in Susac syndrome. MiXCR was run by TCRdb on the immunoSEQ multiplex PCR reads, yielding one entry per CDR3 protein. The table has 200,000 or so distinct CDR3 sequences, 90% to 95% seen once. Sequencing used CD4+ T cells from PBMCs. Source of these receptors: a human donor with multiple sclerosis. The CDR3 runs from the conserved cysteine through the conserved F or W. A D gene is named only where the DNA matches it firmly. For some rows the clone size is stated as once, few or many, or as a class when expanded; others skip it.

d_call,v_call,clone_size,j_call,cdr3_nt,cdr3_aa
.,TRBV20-1,.,TRBJ1-3,TGCAGTGCTCCACAGGGTACTGGAAACACCATATATTTT,CSAPQGTGNTIYF
.,TRBV29-1,few,TRBJ2-7,TGCAGCGTTTTGTCCTACGAGCAGTACTTC,CSVLSYEQYF
TRBD2,TRBV6-6,.,TRBJ2-1,TGTGCCAGCAGTGGCCGACTAGCGCACTACAATGAGCAGTTCTTC,CASSGRLAHYNEQFF
.,TRBV6-1,.,TRBJ2-1,TGTGCCAGCAGTCCCGTAGTACCATACTCCTACAATGAGCAGTTCTTC,CASSPVVPYSYNEQFF
.,TRBV7-8,.,TRBJ1-1,TGTGCCAGCAGCGGCAGGGTGAACACTGAAGCTTTCTTT,CASSGRVNTEAFF
.,TRBV29-1,.,TRBJ1-2,TGCAGCGCTGTCAGAGCGGAAGGCTACACCTTC,CSAVRAEGYTF
.,TRBV9,.,TRBJ1-1,TGTGCCAGCAGTGATGGGGGCACTGAAGCTTTCTTT,CASSDGGTEAFF
.,TRBV6-2/TRBV6-3,.,TRBJ2-4,TGTGCCAGCAGTTCCAACAGGGAAAACATTCAGTACTTC,CASSSNRENIQYF
.,TRBV2,.,TRBJ2-5,TGTGCCAGCAGTGGGTCGGAAGAGACCCAGTACTTC,CASSGSEETQYF
.,TRBV27,.,TRBJ1-5,TGTGCCAGCGCCGGCCGATACAATCAGCCCCAGCATTTT,CASAGRYNQPQHF